This T cell receptor beta chain comes out of a study of blood T cell repertoires in COVID-19. Data came from immunoSEQ multiplex PCR; TCRdb stores just in-frame clones and leaves some out. The sample has some 41,000 clones, over 80% seen once. This CDR3 is built from 13 residues. V trimming: 2 bases; J trimming: 6 bases; junction bases outside the gene matches: 1. Germline CDR1 and CDR2: SGHRS and YFSETQ. The receptor comes from a woman under 40 in a cohort sampled during active COVID-19. Material for sequencing was peripheral blood. The genes are TRBV5-1 and TRBJ2-1; 8 nucleotides align to TRBD1. The CDR3 spells CASSFTGGNEQFF. The CDR3 coding sequence is TGCGCCAGCAGCTTTACAGGGGGCAATGAGCAGTTCTTC.